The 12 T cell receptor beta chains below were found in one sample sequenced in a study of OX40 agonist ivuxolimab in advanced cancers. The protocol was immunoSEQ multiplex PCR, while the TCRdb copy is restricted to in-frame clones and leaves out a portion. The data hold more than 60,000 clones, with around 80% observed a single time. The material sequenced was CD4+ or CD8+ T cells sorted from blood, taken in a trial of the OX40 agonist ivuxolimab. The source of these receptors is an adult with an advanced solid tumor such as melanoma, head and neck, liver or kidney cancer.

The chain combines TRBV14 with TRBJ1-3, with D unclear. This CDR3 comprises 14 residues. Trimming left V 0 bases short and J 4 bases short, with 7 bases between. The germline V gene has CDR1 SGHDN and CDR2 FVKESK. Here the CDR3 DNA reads TGTGCCAGCAGCCAAGATATCCAGGGAAACACCATATATTTT. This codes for CASSQDIQGNTIYF.

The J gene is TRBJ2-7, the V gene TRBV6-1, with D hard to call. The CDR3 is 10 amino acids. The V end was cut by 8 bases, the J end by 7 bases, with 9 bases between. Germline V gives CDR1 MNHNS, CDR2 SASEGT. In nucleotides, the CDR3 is TGTGCCAGCGGGGTGGGGGAGCAGTACTTC. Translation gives CASGVGEQYF.

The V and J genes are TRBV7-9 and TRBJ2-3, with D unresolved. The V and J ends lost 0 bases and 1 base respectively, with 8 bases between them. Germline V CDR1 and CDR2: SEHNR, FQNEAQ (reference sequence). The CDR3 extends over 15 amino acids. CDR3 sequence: CASSLAGFGTDTQYF. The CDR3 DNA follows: TGTGCCAGCAGCTTAGCCGGTTTTGGCACAGATACGCAGTATTTT.

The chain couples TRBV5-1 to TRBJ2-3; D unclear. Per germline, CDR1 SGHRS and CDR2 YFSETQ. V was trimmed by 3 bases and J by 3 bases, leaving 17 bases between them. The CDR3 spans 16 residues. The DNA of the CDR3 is TGCGCCAGCAGCTCCCGACCGTCCGTCCAGACAGATACGCAGTATTTT. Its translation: CASSSRPSVQTDTQYF.

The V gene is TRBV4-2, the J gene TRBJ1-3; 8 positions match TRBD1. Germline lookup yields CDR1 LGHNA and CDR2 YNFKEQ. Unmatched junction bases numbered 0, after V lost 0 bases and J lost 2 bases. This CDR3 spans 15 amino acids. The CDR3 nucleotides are TGTGCCAGCAGCCAAGACAGGGGGCCTGGAAACACCATATATTTT. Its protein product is CASSQDRGPGNTIYF.

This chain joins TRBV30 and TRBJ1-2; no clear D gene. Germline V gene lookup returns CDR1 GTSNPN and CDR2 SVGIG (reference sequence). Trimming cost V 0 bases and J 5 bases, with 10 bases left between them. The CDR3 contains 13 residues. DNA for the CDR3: TGTGCCTGGAGTGTACGGGTGTTTTATGGCTACACCTTC. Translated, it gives CAWSVRVFYGYTF. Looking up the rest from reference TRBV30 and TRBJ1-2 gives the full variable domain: SQTIHQWPATLVQPVGSPLSLECTVEGTSNPNLYWYRQAAGRGLQLLFYSVGIGQISSEVPQNLSASRPQDRQFILSSKKLLLSDSGFYLCAWSVRVFYGYTFGSGTRLTVV.

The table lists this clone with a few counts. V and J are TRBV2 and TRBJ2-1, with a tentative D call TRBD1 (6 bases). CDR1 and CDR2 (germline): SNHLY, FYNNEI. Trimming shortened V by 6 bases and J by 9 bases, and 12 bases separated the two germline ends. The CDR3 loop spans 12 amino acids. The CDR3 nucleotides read TGTGCCAGCAGGCAGGGGTTGGGTGAGCAGTTCTTC. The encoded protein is CASRQGLGEQFF. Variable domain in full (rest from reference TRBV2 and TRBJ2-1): EPEVTQTPSHQVTQMGQEVILRCVPISNHLYFYWYRQILGQKVEFLVSFYNNEISEKSEIFDDQFSVERPDGSNFTLKIRSTKLEDSAMYFCASRQGLGEQFFGPGTRLTVL.

The CDR3 sequence: CASSESLGGINGYTF. CDR3 sequence (DNA): TGCGCCAGCAGTGAGTCGTTGGGGGGAATAAATGGCTACACCTTC. This chain joins TRBV10-2 and TRBJ1-2; a weak D match, TRBD1 (5 bases). Trimming shortened V by 0 bases and J by 6 bases, and 14 bases separated the two germline ends. Germline-derived CDR1 and CDR2 are WSHSY and SAAADI. CDR3 length: 15 amino acids.

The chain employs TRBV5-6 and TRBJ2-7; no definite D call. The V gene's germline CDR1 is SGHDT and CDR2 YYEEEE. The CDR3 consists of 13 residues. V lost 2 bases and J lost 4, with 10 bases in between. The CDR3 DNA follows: TGTGCCAGCAGCTTATTACAGAAATACGAGCAGTACTTC. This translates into CASSLLQKYEQYF.

The CDR3: CASSQAGVGSYEQYF. The CDR3 nucleotides are TGCGCCAGCAGCCAGGCGGGAGTGGGGTCCTACGAGCAGTACTTC. The chain combines TRBV4-3 with TRBJ2-7, with 7 bases lining up with TRBD2. The CDR3 contains 15 residues. Germline-derived CDR1 and CDR2 are LGHNA and YSLEER. Unmatched junction bases numbered 6, after V lost 3 bases and J lost 1 base.

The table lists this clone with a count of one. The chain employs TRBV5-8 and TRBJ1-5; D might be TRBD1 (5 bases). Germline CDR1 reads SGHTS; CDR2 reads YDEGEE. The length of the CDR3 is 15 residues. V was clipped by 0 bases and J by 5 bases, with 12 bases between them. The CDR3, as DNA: TGTGCCAGCAGCTTGGCCGAACAGGACTATCAGCCCCAGCATTTT. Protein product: CASSLAEQDYQPQHF.

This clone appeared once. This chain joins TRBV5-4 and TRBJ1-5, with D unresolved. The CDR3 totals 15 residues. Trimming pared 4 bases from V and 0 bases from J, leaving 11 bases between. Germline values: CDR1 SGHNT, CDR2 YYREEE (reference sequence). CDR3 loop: CASSRWHNSNQPQHF. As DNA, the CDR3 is TGTGCCAGCAGCCGGTGGCATAATAGCAATCAGCCCCAGCATTTT.